The present T cell receptor (beta chain) was sequenced within a study of tissue T cells after allogeneic stem cell transplantation. General study findings and limits: Sampling depth was limited, and the cohort was small and clinically varied. TCR repertoires tracked anatomic similarity, regardless of disease or transplant status. Motif-based clustering found tissue-specific repertoire signatures shared across patients, though few clones were shared.

Germline trimming cut 4 bases from V and 3 bases from J; bases unmatched to any gene: 1. The CDR3 consists of 15 residues. CDR1 and CDR2 (germline): LGHDT, YNNKQL (reference sequence). With respect to this clone: Its antigen is currently unknown. Gene and germline names: mouse. The read ends 1 residue before the CDR3 terminus; that terminus is restored from the germline J gene.

Data came from immunoSEQ multiplex PCR; TCRdb stores just in-frame clones and leaves some out. The sample holds about 50,000 clones; around 67% are singletons and the top ten take 0.7%. The sequenced sample was sorted cells pooled from one or two spleens. V gene TRBV4 combines with J gene TRBJ2-5; 13 nucleotides agree with TRBD2. The TCR originated in a pool of C57BL/6 mice in good health. The CDR3 loop is CASSWTGGAQDTQYF. CDR3 DNA, as far as it was read: TGTGCCAGCAGCTGGACTGGGGGGGCGCAAGACACCCAGTAC.